This section outlines one TCR beta chain sequence together with its context. RNA, at about 0.5 to 1 ug, was reverse transcribed with random hexamers. TCRdb reprocessed the immunoSEQ multiplex PCR reads with MiXCR, giving one entry per CDR3 protein. The data contain about 150,000 distinct CDR3 sequences, over 85% of them singletons. This sample was included in a study of CD8 T cells in Susac syndrome. V shed 7 bases and J 2 bases; nucleotides not matched to a gene: 17. This CDR3 has 18 residues. Germline CDR1 reads MNHEY; CDR2 reads SVGEGT. Sequenced input: CD4+ T cells from PBMCs. The V and J genes are TRBV6-2 or TRBV6-3 and TRBJ2-5, with TRBD1 matching over 9 bases. The clonotype comes from a human donor with multiple sclerosis. This chain's CDR3 is CASTGQGSFGPSQETQYF. The DNA of the CDR3 is TGTGCCAGCACGGGACAGGGCTCTTTCGGGCCCTCGCAAGAGACCCAGTACTTC.